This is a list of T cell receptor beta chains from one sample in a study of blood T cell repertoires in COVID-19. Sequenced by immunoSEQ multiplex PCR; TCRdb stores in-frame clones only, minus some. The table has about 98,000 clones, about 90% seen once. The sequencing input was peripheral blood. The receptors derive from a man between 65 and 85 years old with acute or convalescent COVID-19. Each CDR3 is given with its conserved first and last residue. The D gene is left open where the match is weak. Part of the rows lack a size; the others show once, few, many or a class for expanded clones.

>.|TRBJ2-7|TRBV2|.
CASTKSSGEYEQYF
TGTGCCAGCACAAAGAGTTCAGGGGAGTACGAGCAGTACTTC
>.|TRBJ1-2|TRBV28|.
CASSVTTASNYGYTF
TGTGCCAGCAGTGTAACGACAGCTTCTAACTATGGCTACACCTTC
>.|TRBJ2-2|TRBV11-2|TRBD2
CASTLGLAGVNTGELFF
TGTGCCAGCACCCTGGGACTAGCGGGGGTCAACACCGGGGAGCTGTTTTTT
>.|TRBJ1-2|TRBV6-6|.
CASSYSRDGGYTF
TGTGCCAGCAGTTACTCGAGGGATGGGGGCTACACCTTC
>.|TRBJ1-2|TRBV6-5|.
CASRGTSGYTF
TGTGCCAGCAGGGGGACATCTGGCTACACCTTC
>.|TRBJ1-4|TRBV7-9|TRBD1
CASSSTGVATNEKLFF
TGTGCCAGCAGCTCAACAGGGGTGGCAACTAATGAAAAACTGTTTTTT
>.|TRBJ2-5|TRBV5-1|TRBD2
CASSFSGGAAETQYF
TGCGCCAGCAGCTTTAGCGGGGGGGCCGCAGAGACCCAGTACTTC
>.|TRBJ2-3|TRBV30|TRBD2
CAWGTSGGTDTQYF
TGTGCCTGGGGGACTAGCGGGGGCACAGATACGCAGTATTTT
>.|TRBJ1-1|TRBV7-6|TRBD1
CASSLQGQGALGTEAFF
TGTGCCAGCAGCTTACAGGGACAGGGGGCTTTGGGCACTGAAGCTTTCTTT
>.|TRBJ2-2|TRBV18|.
CASSPLRAGQGLTGELFF
TGTGCCAGCTCACCATTACGGGCGGGCCAGGGACTCACCGGGGAGCTGTTTTTT
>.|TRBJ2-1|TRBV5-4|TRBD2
CASSTRTSGVYNEQFF
TGTGCCAGCAGCACCCGAACTAGCGGGGTCTACAATGAGCAGTTCTTC
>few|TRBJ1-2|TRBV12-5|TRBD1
CASSDRGLSGYTF
TGTGCTAGTTCGGACAGGGGCCTTTCTGGCTACACCTTC
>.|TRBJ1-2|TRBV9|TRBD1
CASGRQGTGYGYTF
TGTGCCAGCGGAAGACAGGGCACGGGCTATGGCTACACCTTC
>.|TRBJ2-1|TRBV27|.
CASSLFPAESSYNEQFF
TGTGCCAGCAGTTTATTTCCAGCGGAAAGCTCCTACAATGAGCAGTTCTTC